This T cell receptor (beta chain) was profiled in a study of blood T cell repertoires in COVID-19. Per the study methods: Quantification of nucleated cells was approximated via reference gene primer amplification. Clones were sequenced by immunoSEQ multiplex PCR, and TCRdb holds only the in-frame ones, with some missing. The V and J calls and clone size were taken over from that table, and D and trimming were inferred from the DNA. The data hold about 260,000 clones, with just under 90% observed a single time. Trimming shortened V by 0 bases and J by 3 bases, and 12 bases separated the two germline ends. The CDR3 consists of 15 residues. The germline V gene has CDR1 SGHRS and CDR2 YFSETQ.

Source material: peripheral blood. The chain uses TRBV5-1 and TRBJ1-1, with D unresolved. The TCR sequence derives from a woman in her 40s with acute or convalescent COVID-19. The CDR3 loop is CASSLDVGRHTEAFF. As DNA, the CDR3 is TGCGCCAGCAGCTTGGATGTGGGGAGGCACACTGAAGCTTTCTTT.